This T cell receptor beta chain was obtained from a study of persistence of HIV-infected CD4 T cells. Across the whole study: The sample holds CD4+ T cells responsive to CMV or HIV-1 Gag. Multiple blood draws of up to about 200 mL, except two donors with single leukapheresis.

The germline V and J ends were trimmed by 1 base and 9 bases, with 16 bases remaining between them. CDR3 length: 14 amino acids. Germline CDR1 is SGHTA and CDR2 is FQGNSA. Sequencing used immunoSEQ version 4 in survey mode. TCRdb's copy holds only in-frame clones and misses some; the assay was immunoSEQ multiplex PCR. The table includes just over 35,000 clones, roughly 84% detected once. Overall study results and limits: Rare CMV-responding cells carrying HIV-1 proviruses were not analyzed separately for TCR. Antigen-responding cells were enriched for degenerate expanded CDR3beta sequences.

An overlapping HIV-1 Gag peptide pool stimulated these cells at approximately 0.91 ug/peptide/mL. CD40L-negative CD69-negative CD45RO-high memory CD4+ T cells were sorted as populations depleted of antigen-responding cells. To note about this clone: Its specificity is unknown.

The V gene is TRBV7-2, the J gene TRBJ2-7; D is ambiguous. The sample consisted of cultured CD4+ T cells from PBMCs, taken from a patient who received antiretroviral therapy. The sequence came from an adult with HIV. The donor label of this sample is uncertain. In DNA form, the CDR3 reads TGTGCCAGCAGCTTAGGTAAAACGACGGCAGCGCAGTACTTC. This codes for CASSLGKTTAAQYF.